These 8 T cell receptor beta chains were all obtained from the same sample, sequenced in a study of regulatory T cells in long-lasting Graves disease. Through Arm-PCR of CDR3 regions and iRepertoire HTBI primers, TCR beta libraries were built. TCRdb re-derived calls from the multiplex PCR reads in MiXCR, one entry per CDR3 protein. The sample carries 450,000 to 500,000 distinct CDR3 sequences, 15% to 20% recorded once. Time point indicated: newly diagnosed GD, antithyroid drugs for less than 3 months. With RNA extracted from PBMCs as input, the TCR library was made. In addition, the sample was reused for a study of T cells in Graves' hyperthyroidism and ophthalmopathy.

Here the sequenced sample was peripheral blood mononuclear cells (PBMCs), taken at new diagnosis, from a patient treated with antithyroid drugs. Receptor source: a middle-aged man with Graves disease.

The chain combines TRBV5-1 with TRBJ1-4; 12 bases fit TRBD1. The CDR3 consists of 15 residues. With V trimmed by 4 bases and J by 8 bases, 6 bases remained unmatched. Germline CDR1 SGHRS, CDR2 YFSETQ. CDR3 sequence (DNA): TGCGCCAGCAGCCAGCCGGGACAGGGGGCCGAAAAACTGTTTTTT. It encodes CASSQPGQGAEKLFF.

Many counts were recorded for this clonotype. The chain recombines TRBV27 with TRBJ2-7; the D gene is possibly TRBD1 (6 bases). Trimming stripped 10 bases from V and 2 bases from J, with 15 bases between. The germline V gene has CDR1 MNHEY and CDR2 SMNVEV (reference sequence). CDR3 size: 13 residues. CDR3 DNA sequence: TGTGCCACCCAGGGCAGGGACACCTACGAGCAGTACTTC. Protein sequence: CATQGRDTYEQYF.

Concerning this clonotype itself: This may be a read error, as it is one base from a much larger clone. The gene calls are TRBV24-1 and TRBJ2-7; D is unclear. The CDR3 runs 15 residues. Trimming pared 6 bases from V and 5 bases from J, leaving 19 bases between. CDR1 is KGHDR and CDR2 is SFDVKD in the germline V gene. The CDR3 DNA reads TGTGCCACCAGTTATGGTCGGAGACGTGAAGACGAGCAGTACTTC. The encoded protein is CATSYGRRREDEQYF.

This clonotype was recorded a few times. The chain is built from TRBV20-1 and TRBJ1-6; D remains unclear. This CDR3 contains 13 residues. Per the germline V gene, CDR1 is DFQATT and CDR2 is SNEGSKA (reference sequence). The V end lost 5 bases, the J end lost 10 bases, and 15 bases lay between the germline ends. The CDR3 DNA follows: TGCAGTGCTGGAGGGCCCGGTGAATCACCCCTCCACTTT. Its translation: CSAGGPGESPLHF.

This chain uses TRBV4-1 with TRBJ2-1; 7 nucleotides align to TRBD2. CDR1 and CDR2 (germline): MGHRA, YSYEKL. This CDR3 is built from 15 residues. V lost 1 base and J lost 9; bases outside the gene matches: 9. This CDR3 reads CASSQGSTSRSEQFF. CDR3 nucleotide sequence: TGCGCCAGCAGCCAAGGCTCGACTAGCCGGAGTGAGCAGTTCTTC.

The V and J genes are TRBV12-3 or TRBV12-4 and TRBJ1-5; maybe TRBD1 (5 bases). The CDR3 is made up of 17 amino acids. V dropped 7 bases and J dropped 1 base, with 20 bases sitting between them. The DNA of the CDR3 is TGTGCCAGCACCCCGATACGCTTACAGGAAAGCAATCAGCCCCAGCATTTT. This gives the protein CASTPIRLQESNQPQHF.

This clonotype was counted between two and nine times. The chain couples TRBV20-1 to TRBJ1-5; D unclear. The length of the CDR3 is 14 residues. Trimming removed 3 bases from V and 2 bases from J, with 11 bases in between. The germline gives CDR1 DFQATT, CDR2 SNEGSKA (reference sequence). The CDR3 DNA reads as TGCAGTGCTAGTGACGACCGGGGCAATCAGCCCCAGCATTTT. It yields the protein CSASDDRGNQPQHF.

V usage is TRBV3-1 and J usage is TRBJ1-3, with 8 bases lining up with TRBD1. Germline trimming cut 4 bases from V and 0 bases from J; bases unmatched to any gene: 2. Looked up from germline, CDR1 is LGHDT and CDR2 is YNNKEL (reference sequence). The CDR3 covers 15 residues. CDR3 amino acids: CASSLGQDSGNTIYF. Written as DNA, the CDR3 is TGTGCCAGCAGCCTGGGACAGGACTCTGGAAACACCATATATTTT.